This T cell receptor (beta chain) was identified in a study of regulatory and conventional T cells in RAG deficiency (dated by TCRdb to the late 2010s). Notes on the research overall: To compare the diversity and composition of the repertoires of Treg, conventional CD4+ and CD8+ T cells between RAG-deficient patients and healthy controls, the study applied high-throughput TCR beta sequencing. The paper's findings and limits, for the study overall: The CD25-high CD127-low cells sorted from Omenn syndrome patients may be peripherally activated cells rather than true Treg cells. Some T-cell subset analyses were not performed for some subjects. RAG-deficient patients showed markedly lower Shannon entropy and higher Simpson indices than control T-cell subpopulations. All patient T-cell subsets had shorter CDR3 lengths; Omenn syndrome patients showed >75% Treg-Tconv repertoire overlap at nucleotide and amino acid level. Compared with controls, Omenn syndrome and CID/AS patients had approximately 100-fold fewer unique TCR beta sequences in Treg cells, whereas the reduction in the other subsets was around 9.4-fold.

Before genomic DNA was extracted, regulatory T cells were isolated from blood as CD4+CD25-high CD127-low cells. Several healthy control donors were used as the comparison group for repertoire analyses. On this clone itself: Its specific antigen is unknown. The sample holds no much larger clone one base away, and base qualities are not on file.

The library was built by means of the immunoSEQ multiplex PCR assay. Genomic DNA from the sorted T-cell subsets was used to amplify rearranged TCR beta chain products, which were then sequenced. The authors' pipeline ran thus. Shannon entropy and Simpson indices were used to quantify the repertoire diversity of productive TCR beta rearrangements. Clonal expansion was assessed using the summed frequency of the 100 most abundant productive TCR beta clonotypes among total reads. A self-reactivity index based on amino acid usage at CDR3beta positions 6 and 7 was applied to the TRB repertoires. Repertoire analyses used two-way ANOVA; flow cytometric analyses used Student t or Mann-Whitney tests. TCRdb provides this immuneACCESS table in a form limited to in-frame rearrangements. Some clones are lacking; in checked studies, under half of them reflect an unresolved V gene, and why the rest are absent is not known. From that table come the V and J calls and clone size; the DNA was used to work out D and trimming. A total of more than 9,500 clones appear in this sample, around 94% of them only once. The ten largest clones represent less than 1.5% of the sample.

V is pruned by 0 bases and J by 7 bases, leaving 7 bases of the junction without a gene match. Its CDR3 holds 17 amino acids, cysteine through phenylalanine. The sequence is cut down to CDR3 DNA, 51 bases in frame from base 1. CDR1 LGHNA and CDR2 YNFKEQ were looked up in the germline V gene. These data were also filed under a second study, of regulatory T cells. As noted in the second study: In the multiplex PCR, 52 forward TRBV primers and 13 reverse TRBJ primers were used, and assay-based and computational corrections were applied for amplification bias. In patients, repertoires had restricted unique TRB V-J pairs and skewed V and J gene usage, with regulatory T cells showing the most marked changes. T-cell receptor beta repertoires of sorted regulatory, conventional CD4+ and CD8+ T cells were compared between CD3G-deficient patients and healthy controls. Ficoll density separation was used to isolate peripheral blood mononuclear cells. Rearranged TRB loci were amplified from genomic DNA by multiplex PCR within the immunoSEQ assay. An Illumina HiSeq platform was used to sequence the TRB amplicons. Custom algorithms error-filtered the raw sequences and aligned the raw sequences to reference gene sequences, after which the immunoSEQ online tools were used for analysis. Productive and nonproductive TRB rearrangement frequencies were evaluated among both unique and total sequences. Prism software was used to run t tests, Mann-Whitney tests or two-way ANOVA for comparisons between groups.

The sequence came from a human donor in good health. This chain is built from TRBV4-2 and TRBJ2-1; the junction holds 12 bases that match TRBD2. What was sequenced was CD127- CD25+ CD4+ Tregs sorted from blood. The nucleotide sequence reads TGTGCCAGCAGCCAAGAAAAGAGGACTAGCGGGGCGAATGAGCAGTTCTTC. The translation is CASSQEKRTSGANEQFF.